The following is a TCR beta chain sequence with its context. Antigen: not known. V gave up 2 bases and J gave up 4 bases, with 12 bases separating them. This CDR3 has 15 residues. Per germline, CDR1 SGHVS and CDR2 FNYEAQ. These data come from a study of T cell responses to AZD1222 COVID-19 vaccine. Assay: immunoSEQ multiplex PCR; the TCRdb copy retains only in-frame clones and omits some. Found here are more than 150,000 clones, over 70% of them singletons; the top ten hold approximately 9%. Study results and limitations: CD4 TCRs covered the whole spike, strongest at regions 160-218 and 743-854. Per reports, nearly half of all spike-specific TCRs target regions that are unmutated in variants. Most donors were white British, females outnumbered males, and clonal diversity was possibly underestimated.

The sample in question was peripheral blood, obtained 28 days after the second AZD1222 dose. This chain connects TRBV7-6 to TRBJ1-3; D might be TRBD1 (6 bases). The sequence was obtained from an adult who received the AZD1222 COVID-19 vaccine. CDR3 sequence: CASSLYEQGGNTIYF. The DNA of the CDR3 is TGTGCCAGCAGCTTATACGAACAGGGCGGAAACACCATATATTTT.